The rows below give T cell receptor beta chains drawn from one sample of a study of OX40 agonist ivuxolimab in advanced cancers. Assay: immunoSEQ multiplex PCR; the TCRdb copy retains only in-frame clones and omits some. The table has tens of thousands of clones, approximately 90% seen once. The sample consisted of CD4+ or CD8+ T cells sorted from blood, taken in a trial of the OX40 agonist ivuxolimab. Receptors were obtained from an adult with an advanced solid tumor such as melanoma, head and neck, liver or kidney cancer. The CDR3 runs from the conserved cysteine through the conserved F or W. A D gene is named only where the DNA matches it firmly. Rows give clone size only sometimes, using once, few, many, or a class for an expanded clone.

abundance	d_gene	len	v_gene	j_gene	CDR3nt	CDR3aa
.	TRBD1	17	TRBV11-2	TRBJ1-3	TGTGCCAGCAGCTCGACCGGGACAGGGGGCTCTGGAAACACCATATATTTT	CASSSTGTGGSGNTIYF
.	.	14	TRBV4-2	TRBJ2-5	TGTGCCATCCTCCACGGGGGGCCACAAGAGACCCAGTACTTC	CAILHGGPQETQYF
few	TRBD1	13	TRBV28	TRBJ1-5	TGTGCCAGCAACCTACAGGGGACTCAGCCCCAGCATTTT	CASNLQGTQPQHF
.	.	15	TRBV2	TRBJ2-3	TGTGCCAGCACCGGCGAGGGGATCTGGACAGATACGCAGTATTTT	CASTGEGIWTDTQYF
.	.	11	TRBV20-1	TRBJ1-4	TGCAGTGCGACCTTTAATGAAAAACTGTTTTTT	CSATFNEKLFF
.	TRBD2	13	TRBV6-1	TRBJ2-1	TGTGCCAGCAGGACTAGCGGCTACAATGAGCAGTTCTTC	CASRTSGYNEQFF
once	TRBD1	14	TRBV2	TRBJ2-7	TGTGCCAGCAAGATGGGACAGAGCTCCTACGAGCAGTACTTC	CASKMGQSSYEQYF
.	TRBD1	13	TRBV18	TRBJ1-5	TGTGCCAGCTCACCAACAGGGGCCCAGCCCCAGCATTTT	CASSPTGAQPQHF
.	.	13	TRBV7-6	TRBJ1-6	TGTGCCAGCAGCTCATCAGAAGAGGGGTACCTCCACTTT	CASSSSEEGYLHF
.	.	15	TRBV5-1	TRBJ2-3	TGCGCCAGCAGCTTAGCGGGCGGGCAAACAGATACGCAGTATTTT	CASSLAGGQTDTQYF
.	.	14	TRBV5-1	TRBJ2-5	TGCGCCAGCAGCTTGGGCCCGGGGCAAGAGACCCAGTACTTC	CASSLGPGQETQYF
few	TRBD1	12	TRBV2	TRBJ2-7	TGTGCCAGCACTGGGGACAGCTACGAGCAGTACTTC	CASTGDSYEQYF
few	TRBD1	13	TRBV7-2	TRBJ1-2	TGTGCCAGCAGCCCTCGGACAGGCCGCGGCTACACCTTC	CASSPRTGRGYTF
few	.	14	TRBV5-1	TRBJ1-1	TGCGCCAGCAGCTTGGTCGCGGGGAGCACTGAAGCTTTCTTT	CASSLVAGSTEAFF
.	.	16	TRBV23-1	TRBJ1-5	TGCGCCAGCAGTCAATCACGGCCACATAGCAATCAGCCCCAGCATTTT	CASSQSRPHSNQPQHF
.	TRBD1	16	TRBV27	TRBJ2-2	TGTGCCAGCAGGGGGGGACAGGCCCCGGGCGGCCGGGAGCTGTTTTTT	CASRGGQAPGGRELFF
few	TRBD1	12	TRBV6-5	TRBJ1-5	TGTGCCAGCAGCCTTGACAGGGTCACCCAGCATTTT	CASSLDRVTQHF
.	.	11	TRBV2	TRBJ1-1	TGTGCCAGCACCTGGACGGAAGAAGCTTTCTTT	CASTWTEEAFF
.	.	13	TRBV18	TRBJ2-3	TGTGCCAGCTCACCGGGAGGAGCAGATACGCAGTATTTT	CASSPGGADTQYF
.	.	15	TRBV21-1	TRBJ1-6	TGTGCCAGCAGCAAAGCGAGGGGTCAACGGTCACCCCTCCACTTT	CASSKARGQRSPLHF
.	TRBD2	15	TRBV5-1	TRBJ2-5	TGCGCCAGCAGCAGAAATAGCGGGGGTCAAGAGACCCAGTACTTC	CASSRNSGGQETQYF
.	TRBD1	16	TRBV4-1	TRBJ1-5	TGCGCCAGCAGCCAAGATACAGGGGGTCGGCATCAGCCCCAGCATTTT	CASSQDTGGRHQPQHF
.	.	13	TRBV9	TRBJ2-3	TGTGCCAGCAGCGTAGAGGTCGGAGATACGCAGTATTTT	CASSVEVGDTQYF
.	.	15	TRBV10-1	TRBJ2-2	TGCGCCAGCAGTGAGAATCCGCAAGGCGCCGGGGAGCTGTTTTTT	CASSENPQGAGELFF
.	.	17	TRBV5-6	TRBJ1-3	TGTGCCAGCAGCTTGGCCAGAGGGGGATTAACTGGAAACACCATATATTTT	CASSLARGGLTGNTIYF
.	.	14	TRBV4-2	TRBJ2-2	TGTGCCAGCAGACAGGGATTCCCAGGAGGGGAGCTGTTTTTT	CASRQGFPGGELFF
.	TRBD1	13	TRBV6-6	TRBJ1-2	TGTGCCAGCAGCCTAGACAGGGGGTATGGCTACACCTTC	CASSLDRGYGYTF
.	.	18	TRBV7-2	TRBJ2-7	.	CASSLFGSGTSTPYEQYF
few	.	14	TRBV5-1	TRBJ2-7	TGCGCCAGCACCCTAGACAGGGAGGGAACCGAGCAGTACTTC	CASTLDREGTEQYF
.	TRBD1	15	TRBV6-6	TRBJ2-1	TGTGCCAGCAGTTACGGGACAGGTGGCACGGTTGAGCAGTTCTTC	CASSYGTGGTVEQFF
.	.	15	TRBV28	TRBJ2-3	TGTGCCAGTTTCGAAACAGGACGCCACACAGATACGCAGTATTTT	CASFETGRHTDTQYF
once	.	12	TRBV7-2	TRBJ2-7	TGTGCCAGCAGCTCCTATGTGGGGGAGCAGTACTTC	CASSSYVGEQYF
.	TRBD1	13	TRBV6-5	TRBJ1-5	TGTGCCAGCAGAGGGGGCCGGGGGGGCTTTGATCATTTT	CASRGGRGGFDHF
.	TRBD1	15	TRBV6-6	TRBJ2-2	TGTGCCAGCAGTTACTCGACAGGGGACACCGGGGAGCTGTTTTTT	CASSYSTGDTGELFF
.	.	14	TRBV5-6	TRBJ2-7	TGTGCCAGCAGCTTACGGCAGGACTCCTACGAGCAGTACTTC	CASSLRQDSYEQYF
.	.	16	TRBV5-4	TRBJ1-3	TGTGCCAGCAGCGCGGACCCGGGGAGCTCTGGAAACACCATATATTTT	CASSADPGSSGNTIYF
.	.	13	TRBV28	TRBJ1-4	TGTGCCAGCATAGGGACACCGAATGAAAAACTGTTTTTT	CASIGTPNEKLFF
.	.	15	TRBV6-5	TRBJ2-1	TGTGCCAGCAGCCGCGCGGGAATTTCCTACAATGAGCAGTTCTTC	CASSRAGISYNEQFF
.	.	15	TRBV7-9	TRBJ1-5	TGTGCCAGCAGCACCACAGAGCAGCTCAATCAGCCCCAGCATTTT	CASSTTEQLNQPQHF
.	.	15	TRBV9	TRBJ1-2	TGTGCCAGCAGCGTAGACTACAGCGCCAACTATGGCTACACCTTC	CASSVDYSANYGYTF